The source of this TCR beta chain is a study of shared clonotypes between healthy human individuals. Study results and limitations: On the whole, naive subsets had larger estimated richness than memory subsets had.

The data were produced by immunoSEQ multiplex PCR, yet TCRdb's version contains in-frame clones alone and is incomplete. The repertoire consists of around 600,000 clones, with 95% to 98% occurring once and the leading ten covering 0.3%. Germline V CDR1 and CDR2: SGHDN, FVKESK. V lost 6 bases and J 3 bases, leaving 6 bases between the germline ends. This CDR3 has 11 residues. Details on this clone: As yet, its antigen is unknown.

CD8 cells regarded as naive lacked CD45RO, were positively chosen for CCR7, and omitted terminally differentiated effector memory CD45RA+ cells. Sequencing was done on a sample of naive CD8+ T cells sorted from blood. The source is a man aged 30 to 45 in good health. This chain connects TRBV14 to TRBJ2-7; unclear D gene. As DNA, the CDR3 is TGTGCCAGCAGTCAGAACTACGAGCAGTACTTC. Protein: CASSQNYEQYF.